This T cell receptor beta chain was captured by sequencing in a study of Graves' ophthalmopathy and Graves' hyperthyroidism. This clonotype was counted many times. The length of the CDR3 is 15 residues. Trimming removed 5 bases from V and 2 bases from J; junction bases left unmatched: 8. In germline, CDR1 is SEHNR, CDR2 FQNEAQ (reference sequence). Amplification of TCR beta CDR3 regions used RNA transcripts. In the first round, RT-PCR was carried out with HTBI primers, and a multiplex PCR formed the second round. A single record per CDR3 protein comes from TCRdb applying MiXCR to the multiplex PCR reads. The sample lists a few hundred thousand distinct CDR3 sequences, over 20% occurring once.

The chain joins TRBV7-9 to TRBJ1-2; 7 positions match TRBD1. This sequence originates from a woman between 18 and 29 years old with stable Graves' hyperthyroidism. The sequenced sample was peripheral blood. The CDR3 loop reads CASSPQDRANYGYTF. The CDR3 DNA follows: TGTGCCAGCAGCCCCCAAGACAGGGCGAACTATGGCTACACCTTC.